The 3 T cell receptor beta chains presented below share a single source sample, sequenced in a study of response to subunit inactivated influenza vaccine. Using its own MiXCR run on the RT-PCR reads, TCRdb lists one record per CDR3 protein. The sample yields a few hundred thousand distinct CDR3 sequences, about 15% seen once. This material consisted of PBMCs from blood, taken about 11 days after vaccination. The receptors derive from a man in his fifties who received an inactivated influenza vaccine.

The sample holds a few counts of this clonotype. The chain uses TRBV6-5 and TRBJ2-7; tentative D call: TRBD2 (7 bases). Germline V gene lookup returns CDR1 MNHEY and CDR2 SVGAGI. CDR3 length: 14 residues. The V gene lost 6 bases and the J gene lost 4 bases, with 16 bases spanning the gap. CDR3 sequence: CASRGGGSNYEQYF. The CDR3 DNA follows: TGTGCCAGCAGAGGGGGGGGCTCAAATTACGAGCAGTACTTC.

This clonotype was counted a few times. The rearrangement joins TRBV7-9 to TRBJ1-5; no definite D call. Looked up from germline, CDR1 is SEHNR and CDR2 is FQNEAQ (reference sequence). V dropped 0 bases and J dropped 2 bases, with 11 bases sitting between them. The CDR3 has 16 residues. CDR3 region: CASSLASSLRNQPQHF. Written as DNA, the CDR3 is TGTGCCAGCAGCTTAGCGAGTTCCCTCCGCAATCAGCCCCAGCATTTT.

The chain uses TRBV29-1 and TRBJ2-7; 10 bases align to TRBD1. V was clipped by 2 bases and J by 2 bases; unmatched bases: 3. Looked up from germline, CDR1 is SQVTM and CDR2 is ANQGSEA. This CDR3 region has 14 residues. In nucleotides, the CDR3 is TGCAGCGTTGAACCCGGGACAGGGGCCTACGAGCAGTACTTC. This translates into CSVEPGTGAYEQYF.